The next 28 T cell receptor beta chains were all read from a single sample in a study of blood T cell repertoires in COVID-19. Only in-frame clones appear in the TCRdb table, and some are missing; sequencing was by immunoSEQ multiplex PCR. The sample shows 290,000 or so clones, approximately 82% of them seen only once. What was sequenced was PBMCs or T cells enriched from blood (not recorded which). All receptors derive from a middle-aged man who had been exposed to COVID-19.

The genes are TRBV12-5 and TRBJ2-3, with TRBD1 as a possible D gene (6 bases). The germline V gene encodes CDR1 LGHNT and CDR2 FRNRAP. There are 15 residues in the CDR3. V was pared by 2 bases and J by 0 bases, with 9 bases between. For the CDR3, the DNA is TGTGCTAGTGGTTTGCTCACAGGGAGCACAGATACGCAGTATTTT. Its protein is CASGLLTGSTDTQYF. Full variable domain (rest looked up from reference TRBV12-5 and TRBJ2-3): DARVTQTPRHKVTEMGQEVTMRCQPILGHNTVFWYRQTMMQGLELLAYFRNRAPLDDSGMPKDRFSAEMPDATLATLKIQPSEPRDSAVYFCASGLLTGSTDTQYFGPGTRLTVL.

The rearrangement uses TRBV29-1 and TRBJ2-5, with D possibly TRBD1 on 5 matching bases. The CDR3 runs 12 residues. Per germline, CDR1 SQVTM and CDR2 ANQGSEA. V was clipped by 7 bases and J by 3 bases, with 12 bases between them. The CDR3 reads CSAASREETQYF. The CDR3 region has the DNA TGCAGCGCCGCCTCCAGGGAAGAGACCCAGTACTTC.

This chain joins TRBV27 and TRBJ2-1; 7 bases match TRBD2. The ends lost 3 bases at V and 0 bases at J; junction bases unmatched: 8. Germline CDR1 is MNHEY and CDR2 is SMNVEV (reference sequence). CDR3 length equals 17 residues. CDR3 residues: CASSLLADLSSYNEQFF. The DNA of the CDR3 is TGTGCCAGCAGTTTGCTAGCGGACCTTAGCTCCTACAATGAGCAGTTCTTC.

J is TRBJ2-2 and V is TRBV6-4, with 7 positions matching TRBD2. There are 16 residues in the CDR3. Germline CDR1 reads MRHNA; CDR2 reads SNTAGT. Germline trimming cut 6 bases from V and 5 bases from J; bases unmatched to any gene: 12. Written as DNA, the CDR3 is TGTGCCAGCAGGCGGGGCGGGAGTGAATGGACCGGGGAGCTGTTTTTT. Its protein product is CASRRGGSEWTGELFF.

V gene TRBV7-2 combines with J gene TRBJ1-5; the D is unclear. The CDR3 is 14 amino acids. The germline V gene encodes CDR1 SGHTA and CDR2 FQGNSA. The V end lost 5 bases, the J end lost 3 bases, and 11 bases lay between the germline ends. The CDR3 DNA reads TGTGCCAGCAGCCTCGACGGGAACAATCAGCCCCAGCATTTT. It encodes CASSLDGNNQPQHF.

Here the CDR3 DNA reads TGTGCCAGCATCCGAGAGCTTAATTCACCCCTCCACTTT. Translating gives CASIRELNSPLHF. J is TRBJ1-6 and V is TRBV2; no clear D gene. V was pared by 7 bases and J by 6 bases, with 10 bases between. The germline CDR1 and CDR2 sequences are SNHLY and FYNNEI. CDR3 length equals 13 residues.

The rearrangement joins TRBV27 to TRBJ2-7; D unclear. Germline V gene lookup returns CDR1 MNHEY and CDR2 SMNVEV (reference sequence). The CDR3 has 13 amino acids. Trimming left V 4 bases short and J 6 bases short, with 13 bases between. CDR3 DNA sequence: TGTGCCAGCAGTTATCTAGATGACGCCGAGCAGTACTTC. Amino acid sequence: CASSYLDDAEQYF.

The J gene is TRBJ1-5, the V gene TRBV15; no definite D call. The V end was cut by 0 bases, the J end by 5 bases, with 5 bases between. The CDR3 covers 13 residues. Germline assignment: CDR1 LNHNV and CDR2 YYDKDF (reference sequence). CDR3 nucleotide sequence: TGTGCCACCAGCAGAGACGAGGATCAGCCCCAGCATTTT. Its protein is CATSRDEDQPQHF.

This clone was observed a few times. This sequence joins TRBV5-1 and TRBJ1-1; D might be TRBD1 (6 bases). The germline CDR1 and CDR2 sequences are SGHRS and YFSETQ. With 4 bases removed from V and 1 base from J, the gap between germline ends came to 8 bases. The CDR3 sequence is 13 residues long. For the CDR3, the DNA is TGCGCCAGCAGCATGGGACAGAACACTGAAGCTTTCTTT. It translates to CASSMGQNTEAFF.

This chain joins TRBV19 and TRBJ1-1, with D unresolved. From germline, CDR1 is LNHDA and CDR2 SQIVND (reference sequence). Deletions cut 3 bases from V and 9 bases from J, with 20 bases between. The CDR3 loop spans 15 amino acids. The CDR3 DNA reads TGTGCCAGTAGTATTTCTAACGCGCCGGGAGACCAAGCTTTCTTT. This sequence encodes CASSISNAPGDQAFF.

The V and J genes are TRBV6-5 and TRBJ2-2; TRBD1 matches 7 bases. The J segment lost 3 bases and the V segment lost 4 bases, leaving 2 bases of the junction unmatched. Germline lookup yields CDR1 MNHEY and CDR2 SVGAGI. CDR3 length equals 14 residues. For the CDR3, the DNA is TGTGCCAGCAGTTTAGGGGGCTACACCGGGGAGCTGTTTTTT. It translates to CASSLGGYTGELFF.

This chain joins TRBV5-1 and TRBJ2-5; 12 positions match TRBD1. Germline V gene lookup returns CDR1 SGHRS and CDR2 YFSETQ. The CDR3 has 16 residues. V gave up 3 bases and J gave up 4 bases; unmatched junction bases: 7. The CDR3 spells CASSSGDRGRGETQYF. The CDR3 DNA is TGCGCCAGCAGCTCGGGGGACAGGGGGCGCGGAGAGACCCAGTACTTC. Drawing the rest from reference TRBV5-1 and TRBJ2-5, the complete variable domain is KAGVTQTPRYLIKTRGQQVTLSCSPISGHRSVSWYQQTPGQGLQFLFEYFSETQRNKGNFPGRFSGRQFSNSRSEMNVSTLELGDSALYLCASSSGDRGRGETQYFGPGTRLLVL.

This clone has only one observation. V and J are TRBV29-1 and TRBJ2-1; TRBD1 aligns across 8 bases. Germline V gene data show CDR1 as SQVTM and CDR2 as ANQGSEA. Losses at the gene ends were 4 bases for V and 4 bases for J; bases not matched to a gene: 6. The CDR3 extends over 14 amino acids. CDR3 in amino acids: CSVVGGTGYNEQFF. The CDR3 DNA reads TGCAGCGTTGTAGGTGGGACAGGATACAATGAGCAGTTCTTC.

The rearrangement uses TRBV3-1 (or the pseudogene TRBV3-2) and TRBJ2-3; D gene ambiguous. Looked up from germline, CDR1 is LGHDT and CDR2 is YNNKEL (reference sequence). V gave up 5 bases and J gave up 4 bases, with 13 bases separating them. This CDR3 has 14 amino acids. The DNA for the CDR3 is TGTGCCAGCAGCTTGGGCTTCGCAGCAGATACGCAGTATTTT. Residues: CASSLGFAADTQYF.

This chain connects TRBV6-4 to TRBJ2-7; TRBD2 is a possible D gene (6 bases). CDR3 size: 12 residues. Looked up from germline, CDR1 is MRHNA and CDR2 is SNTAGT. The V and J ends lost 6 bases and 6 bases respectively, with 12 bases between them. CDR3 DNA: TGTGCCAGCAGACCGACTAGGGGCGAGCAGTACTTC. Translated: CASRPTRGEQYF.

The chain is built from TRBV30 and TRBJ1-2, with D uncertain. Germline lookup yields CDR1 GTSNPN and CDR2 SVGIG (reference sequence). Trimming cost V 1 base and J 1 base, with 7 bases left between them. The CDR3 sequence is 13 residues long. The CDR3 loop is CAWSGQNNYGYTF. Written as DNA, the CDR3 is TGTGCCTGGAGTGGGCAGAATAACTATGGCTACACCTTC.

The rearrangement links TRBV2 to TRBJ2-7; 14 nucleotides agree with TRBD2. V gave up 11 bases and J gave up 5 bases; unmatched junction bases: 5. The CDR3 sequence is 13 residues long. CDR1 SNHLY and CDR2 FYNNEI come from the germline V gene. CDR3 DNA sequence: TGTGCCGGAGGGACTAGCGGGAGAAACGAGCAGTACTTC. Its translation is CAGGTSGRNEQYF.

This clone appeared a single time. This chain connects TRBV5-5 to TRBJ2-5, with D tentatively TRBD2 (5 bases). The CDR3 sequence is 14 residues long. Germline V gives CDR1 SGHKS, CDR2 YYEKEE (reference sequence). Trimming pared 3 bases from V and 5 bases from J, leaving 14 bases between. CDR3 amino acids: CASSSGVGAETQYF. For the CDR3, the DNA is TGTGCCAGCAGCTCCGGGGTGGGCGCGGAGACCCAGTACTTC.

The rearrangement uses TRBV10-2 and TRBJ1-5; 8 nucleotides align to TRBD1. V trimming: 6 bases; J trimming: 8 bases; junction bases outside the gene matches: 9. CDR1 is WSHSY, CDR2 SAAADI, per germline. The CDR3 is made up of 14 amino acids. The CDR3 sequence: CASRSTGVNEPQHF. Written as DNA, the CDR3 is TGCGCCAGCAGGTCGACAGGGGTAAATGAGCCCCAGCATTTT.

This clone was detected once. The chain combines TRBV7-9 with TRBJ2-5, with 11 positions matching TRBD2. There are 15 residues in the CDR3. The junction had 6 bases not matched to a gene; V was cut back by 5 bases and J by 4 bases. Germline loops: CDR1 SEHNR, CDR2 FQNEAQ (reference sequence). CDR3 sequence: CASSRTGLAGETQYF. The CDR3 DNA is TGTGCCAGCAGCCGAACCGGACTAGCGGGAGAGACCCAGTACTTC.

The rearrangement uses TRBV6-5 and TRBJ2-1; 7 nucleotides line up with TRBD1. CDR1 is MNHEY, CDR2 SVGAGI, per germline. Trimming at V came to 7 bases and at J to 4 bases, leaving 7 bases not matched to a gene. The CDR3 spans 14 residues. The CDR3 reads CASNRDSGYNEQFF. The CDR3 DNA is TGTGCCAGCAACCGGGACAGCGGATACAATGAGCAGTTCTTC.

V usage is TRBV18 and J usage is TRBJ2-7, with 10 bases fitting TRBD1. The CDR3 contains 15 residues. V lost 1 base to trimming and J lost 5 bases; unmatched junction nucleotides: 5. Germline CDR1 is KGHSH and CDR2 is LQKENI. Here the CDR3 DNA reads TGTGCCAGCTCACCACGCGGGGGGACAGGGGACGAGCAGTACTTC. Protein sequence: CASSPRGGTGDEQYF.

As to this clone: The sample contains more than one DNA sequence encoding this CDR3. The chain employs TRBV5-4 and TRBJ1-1; no firm D call. CDR1 and CDR2 (germline): SGHNT, YYREEE (reference sequence). The CDR3 extends over 14 amino acids. V lost 0 bases and J lost 1, with 7 bases in between. CDR3: CASSLGGRNTEAFF. The CDR3 bases are TGTGCCAGCAGCTTGGGTGGCAGGAACACTGAAGCTTTCTTT.

The CDR3 DNA follows: TGCGCCAGTATACAGGGAGAGAACACTGAAGCTTTCTTT. It translates to CASIQGENTEAFF. The chain couples TRBV5-1 to TRBJ1-1, with D perhaps TRBD1 (6 bases). Between the trimmed V and J ends, which lost 8 bases and 1 base, there was a span of 12 bases. There are 13 residues in the CDR3. Germline-derived CDR1 and CDR2 are SGHRS and YFSETQ.

This chain uses TRBV11-2 with TRBJ2-2, with 7 positions matching TRBD2. The CDR3 loop spans 18 amino acids. Unmatched junction bases numbered 14, after V lost 5 bases and J lost 2 bases. The germline CDR1 and CDR2 sequences are SGHAT and FQNNGV. CDR3 region: CASSHPRELAGNTGELFF. The CDR3 nucleotides read TGTGCCAGCAGCCACCCCAGAGAATTAGCGGGCAACACCGGGGAGCTGTTTTTT.

This clone appeared a single time. CDR3 sequence (DNA): TGTGCCAGCACCCTAGGGGGCATCTACGAGCAGTACTTC. Its translation is CASTLGGIYEQYF. The chain couples TRBV6-5 to TRBJ2-7; 7 bases line up with TRBD1. Germline V CDR1 and CDR2: MNHEY, SVGAGI. The trim removed 7 bases at V and 3 bases at J, leaving 6 bases unmatched. This CDR3 has 13 residues.

V gene TRBV4-2 combines with J gene TRBJ1-1, with D uncertain. From germline, CDR1 is LGHNA and CDR2 YNFKEQ. Trimming removed 0 bases at V and 3 bases at J, with 14 bases between. This CDR3 region has 16 residues. Here the CDR3 DNA reads TGTGCCAGCAGCCAAGATAACCCGTGGCAGGACACTGAAGCTTTCTTT. Protein product: CASSQDNPWQDTEAFF.

The CDR3 region has the DNA TGTGCCAGCAGTTTACTAGTTTCCAATGAGCAGTTCTTC. It codes for CASSLLVSNEQFF. The chain carries TRBV12-3 or TRBV12-4 and TRBJ2-1; D unresolved. V was clipped by 2 bases and J by 6 bases, with 8 bases between them. The CDR3 sequence is 13 residues long.